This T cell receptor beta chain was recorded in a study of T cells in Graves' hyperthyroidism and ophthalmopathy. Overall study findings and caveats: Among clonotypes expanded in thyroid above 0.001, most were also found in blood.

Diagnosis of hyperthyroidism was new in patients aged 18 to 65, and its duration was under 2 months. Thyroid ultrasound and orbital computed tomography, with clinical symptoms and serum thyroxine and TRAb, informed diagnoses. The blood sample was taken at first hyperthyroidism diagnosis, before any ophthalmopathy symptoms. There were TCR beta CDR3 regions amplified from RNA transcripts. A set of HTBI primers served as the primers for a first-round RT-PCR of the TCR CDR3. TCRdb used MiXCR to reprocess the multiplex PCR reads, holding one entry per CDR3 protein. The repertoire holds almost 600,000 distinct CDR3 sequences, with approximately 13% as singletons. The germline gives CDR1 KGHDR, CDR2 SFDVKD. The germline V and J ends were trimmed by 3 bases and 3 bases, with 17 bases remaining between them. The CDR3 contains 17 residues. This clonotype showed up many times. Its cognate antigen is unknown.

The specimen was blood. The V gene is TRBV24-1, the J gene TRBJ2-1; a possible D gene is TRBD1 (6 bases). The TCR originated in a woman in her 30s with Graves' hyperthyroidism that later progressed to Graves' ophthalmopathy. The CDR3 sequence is CATSDADQGRGYNEQFF. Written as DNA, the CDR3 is TGTGCCACCAGTGATGCCGATCAGGGGAGAGGCTACAATGAGCAGTTCTTC.